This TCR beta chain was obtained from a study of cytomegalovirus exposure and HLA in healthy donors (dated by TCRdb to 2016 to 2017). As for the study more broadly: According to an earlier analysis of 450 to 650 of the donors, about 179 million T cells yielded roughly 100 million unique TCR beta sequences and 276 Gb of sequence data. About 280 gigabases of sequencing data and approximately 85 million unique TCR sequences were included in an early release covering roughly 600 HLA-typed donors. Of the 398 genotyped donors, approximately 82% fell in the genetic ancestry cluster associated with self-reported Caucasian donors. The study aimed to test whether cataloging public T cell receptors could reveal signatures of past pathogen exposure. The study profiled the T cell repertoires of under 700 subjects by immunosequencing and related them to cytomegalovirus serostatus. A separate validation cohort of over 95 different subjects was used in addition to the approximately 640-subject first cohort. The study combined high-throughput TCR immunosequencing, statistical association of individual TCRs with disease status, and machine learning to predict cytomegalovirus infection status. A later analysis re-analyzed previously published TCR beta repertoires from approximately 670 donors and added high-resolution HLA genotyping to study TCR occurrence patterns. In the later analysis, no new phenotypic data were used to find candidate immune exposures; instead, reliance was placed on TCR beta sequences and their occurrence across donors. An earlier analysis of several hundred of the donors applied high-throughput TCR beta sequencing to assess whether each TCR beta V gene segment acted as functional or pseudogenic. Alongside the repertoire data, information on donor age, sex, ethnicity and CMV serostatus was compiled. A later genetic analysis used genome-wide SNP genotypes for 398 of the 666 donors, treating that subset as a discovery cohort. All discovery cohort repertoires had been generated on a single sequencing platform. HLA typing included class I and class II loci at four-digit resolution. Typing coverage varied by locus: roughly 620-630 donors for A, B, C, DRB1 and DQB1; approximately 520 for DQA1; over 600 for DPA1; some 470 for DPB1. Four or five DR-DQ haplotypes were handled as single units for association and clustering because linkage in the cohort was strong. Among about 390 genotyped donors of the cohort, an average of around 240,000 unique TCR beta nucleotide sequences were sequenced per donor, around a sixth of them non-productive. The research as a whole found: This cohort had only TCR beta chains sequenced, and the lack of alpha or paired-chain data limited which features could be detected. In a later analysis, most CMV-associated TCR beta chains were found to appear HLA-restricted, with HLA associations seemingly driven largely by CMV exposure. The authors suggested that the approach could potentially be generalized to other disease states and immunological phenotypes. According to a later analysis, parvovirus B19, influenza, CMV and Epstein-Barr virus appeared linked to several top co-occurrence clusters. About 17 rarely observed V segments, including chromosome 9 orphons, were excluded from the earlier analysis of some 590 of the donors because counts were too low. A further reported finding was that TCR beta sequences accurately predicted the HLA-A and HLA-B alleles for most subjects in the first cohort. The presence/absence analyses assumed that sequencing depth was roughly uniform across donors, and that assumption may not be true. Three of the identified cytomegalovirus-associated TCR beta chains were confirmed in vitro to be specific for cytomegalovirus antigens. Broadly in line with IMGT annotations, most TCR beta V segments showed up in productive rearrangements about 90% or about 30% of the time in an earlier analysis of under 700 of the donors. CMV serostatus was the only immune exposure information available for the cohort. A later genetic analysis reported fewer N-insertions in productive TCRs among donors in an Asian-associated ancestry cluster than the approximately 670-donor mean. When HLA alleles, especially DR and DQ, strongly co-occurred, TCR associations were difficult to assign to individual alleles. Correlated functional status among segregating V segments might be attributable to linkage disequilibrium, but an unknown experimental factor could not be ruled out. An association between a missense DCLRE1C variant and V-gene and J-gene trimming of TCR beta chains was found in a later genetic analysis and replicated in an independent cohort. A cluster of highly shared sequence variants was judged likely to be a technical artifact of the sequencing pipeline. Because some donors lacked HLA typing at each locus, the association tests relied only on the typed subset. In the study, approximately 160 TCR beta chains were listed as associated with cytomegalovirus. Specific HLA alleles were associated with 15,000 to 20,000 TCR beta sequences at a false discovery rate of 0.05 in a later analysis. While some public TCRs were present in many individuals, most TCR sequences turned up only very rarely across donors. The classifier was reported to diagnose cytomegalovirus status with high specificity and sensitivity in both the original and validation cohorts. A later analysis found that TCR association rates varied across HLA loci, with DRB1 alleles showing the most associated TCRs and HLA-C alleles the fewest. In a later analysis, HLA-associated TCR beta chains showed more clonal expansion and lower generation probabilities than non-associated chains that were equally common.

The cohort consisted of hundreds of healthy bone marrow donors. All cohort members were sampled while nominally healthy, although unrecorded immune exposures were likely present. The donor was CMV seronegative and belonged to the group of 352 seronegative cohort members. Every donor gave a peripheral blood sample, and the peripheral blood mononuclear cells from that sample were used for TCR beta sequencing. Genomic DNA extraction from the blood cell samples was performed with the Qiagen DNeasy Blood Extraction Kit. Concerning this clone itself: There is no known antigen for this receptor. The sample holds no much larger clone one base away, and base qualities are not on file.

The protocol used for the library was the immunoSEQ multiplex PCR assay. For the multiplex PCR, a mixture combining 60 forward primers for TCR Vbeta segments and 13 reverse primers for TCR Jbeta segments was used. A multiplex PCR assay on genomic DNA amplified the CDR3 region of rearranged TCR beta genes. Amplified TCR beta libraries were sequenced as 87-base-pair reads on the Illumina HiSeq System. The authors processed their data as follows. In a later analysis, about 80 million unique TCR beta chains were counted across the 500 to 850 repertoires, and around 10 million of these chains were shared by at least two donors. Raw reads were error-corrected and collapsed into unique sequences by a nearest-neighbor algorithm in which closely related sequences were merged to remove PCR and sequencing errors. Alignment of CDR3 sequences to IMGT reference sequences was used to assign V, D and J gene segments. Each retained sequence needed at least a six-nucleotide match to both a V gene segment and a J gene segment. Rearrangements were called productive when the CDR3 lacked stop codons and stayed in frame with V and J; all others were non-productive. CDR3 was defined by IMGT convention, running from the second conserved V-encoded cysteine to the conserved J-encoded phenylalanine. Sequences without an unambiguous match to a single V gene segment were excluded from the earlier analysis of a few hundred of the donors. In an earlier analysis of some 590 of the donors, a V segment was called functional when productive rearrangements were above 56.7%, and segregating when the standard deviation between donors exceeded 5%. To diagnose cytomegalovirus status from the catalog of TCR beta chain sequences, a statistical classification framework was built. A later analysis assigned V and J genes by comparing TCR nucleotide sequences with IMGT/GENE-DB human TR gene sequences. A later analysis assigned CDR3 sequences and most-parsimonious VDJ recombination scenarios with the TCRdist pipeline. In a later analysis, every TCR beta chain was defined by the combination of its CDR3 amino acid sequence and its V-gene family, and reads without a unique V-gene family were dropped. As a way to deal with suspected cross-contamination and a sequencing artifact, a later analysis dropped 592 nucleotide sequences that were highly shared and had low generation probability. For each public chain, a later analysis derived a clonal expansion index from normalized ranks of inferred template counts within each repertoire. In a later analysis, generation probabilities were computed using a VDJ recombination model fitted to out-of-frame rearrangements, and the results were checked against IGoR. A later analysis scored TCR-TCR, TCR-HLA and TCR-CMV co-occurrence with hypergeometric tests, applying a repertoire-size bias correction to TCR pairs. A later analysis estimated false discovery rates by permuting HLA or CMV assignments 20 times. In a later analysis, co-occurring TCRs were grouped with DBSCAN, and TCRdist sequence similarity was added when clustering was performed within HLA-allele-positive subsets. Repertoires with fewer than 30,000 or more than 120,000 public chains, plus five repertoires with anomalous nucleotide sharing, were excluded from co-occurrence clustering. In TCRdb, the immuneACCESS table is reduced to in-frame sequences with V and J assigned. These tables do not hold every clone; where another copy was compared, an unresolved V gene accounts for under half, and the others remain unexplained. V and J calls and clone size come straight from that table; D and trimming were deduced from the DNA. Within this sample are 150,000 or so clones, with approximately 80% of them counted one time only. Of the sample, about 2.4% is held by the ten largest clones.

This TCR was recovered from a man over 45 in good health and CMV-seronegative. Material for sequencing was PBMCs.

The nucleotide sequence reads TGTGCCAGCAGTGGGCTAGCGGTGAACGAGCAGTACTTC. Its translation reads: CASSGLAVNEQYF. The chain uses TRBV2 and TRBJ2-7; a stretch of 7 junction bases matches TRBD2. After removal of 4 bases from V and 5 bases from J, the junction retains 5 bases not matched to a gene. The CDR1 and CDR2 encoded by the germline V gene are SNHLY and FYNNEI. CDR3 length: 13 amino acids, cysteine to phenylalanine. Only CDR3 DNA remains: 39 bases, in frame from the first base. The CDR3 plus the reference TRBV2 and TRBJ2-7 genes for the other parts give the full variable domain: EPEVTQTPSHQVTQMGQEVILRCVPISNHLYFYWYRQILGQKVEFLVSFYNNEISEKSEIFDDQFSVERPDGSNFTLKIRSTKLEDSAMYFCASSGLAVNEQYFGPGTRLTVT.